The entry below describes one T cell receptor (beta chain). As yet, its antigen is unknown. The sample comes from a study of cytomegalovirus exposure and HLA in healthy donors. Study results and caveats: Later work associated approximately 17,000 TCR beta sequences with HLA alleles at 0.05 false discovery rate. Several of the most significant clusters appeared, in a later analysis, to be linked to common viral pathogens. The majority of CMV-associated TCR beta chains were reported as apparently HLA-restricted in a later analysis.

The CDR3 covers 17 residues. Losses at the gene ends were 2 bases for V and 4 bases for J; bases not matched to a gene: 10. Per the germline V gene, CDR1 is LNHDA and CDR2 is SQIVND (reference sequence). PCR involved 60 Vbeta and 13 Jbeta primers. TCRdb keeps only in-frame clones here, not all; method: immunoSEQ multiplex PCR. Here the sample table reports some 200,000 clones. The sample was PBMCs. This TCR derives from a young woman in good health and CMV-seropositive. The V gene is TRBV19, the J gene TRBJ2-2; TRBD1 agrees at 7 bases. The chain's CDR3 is CASSIFPGGSGTGELFF. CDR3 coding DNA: TGTGCCAGTAGTATATTCCCAGGGGGATCGGGCACCGGGGAGCTGTTTTTT.